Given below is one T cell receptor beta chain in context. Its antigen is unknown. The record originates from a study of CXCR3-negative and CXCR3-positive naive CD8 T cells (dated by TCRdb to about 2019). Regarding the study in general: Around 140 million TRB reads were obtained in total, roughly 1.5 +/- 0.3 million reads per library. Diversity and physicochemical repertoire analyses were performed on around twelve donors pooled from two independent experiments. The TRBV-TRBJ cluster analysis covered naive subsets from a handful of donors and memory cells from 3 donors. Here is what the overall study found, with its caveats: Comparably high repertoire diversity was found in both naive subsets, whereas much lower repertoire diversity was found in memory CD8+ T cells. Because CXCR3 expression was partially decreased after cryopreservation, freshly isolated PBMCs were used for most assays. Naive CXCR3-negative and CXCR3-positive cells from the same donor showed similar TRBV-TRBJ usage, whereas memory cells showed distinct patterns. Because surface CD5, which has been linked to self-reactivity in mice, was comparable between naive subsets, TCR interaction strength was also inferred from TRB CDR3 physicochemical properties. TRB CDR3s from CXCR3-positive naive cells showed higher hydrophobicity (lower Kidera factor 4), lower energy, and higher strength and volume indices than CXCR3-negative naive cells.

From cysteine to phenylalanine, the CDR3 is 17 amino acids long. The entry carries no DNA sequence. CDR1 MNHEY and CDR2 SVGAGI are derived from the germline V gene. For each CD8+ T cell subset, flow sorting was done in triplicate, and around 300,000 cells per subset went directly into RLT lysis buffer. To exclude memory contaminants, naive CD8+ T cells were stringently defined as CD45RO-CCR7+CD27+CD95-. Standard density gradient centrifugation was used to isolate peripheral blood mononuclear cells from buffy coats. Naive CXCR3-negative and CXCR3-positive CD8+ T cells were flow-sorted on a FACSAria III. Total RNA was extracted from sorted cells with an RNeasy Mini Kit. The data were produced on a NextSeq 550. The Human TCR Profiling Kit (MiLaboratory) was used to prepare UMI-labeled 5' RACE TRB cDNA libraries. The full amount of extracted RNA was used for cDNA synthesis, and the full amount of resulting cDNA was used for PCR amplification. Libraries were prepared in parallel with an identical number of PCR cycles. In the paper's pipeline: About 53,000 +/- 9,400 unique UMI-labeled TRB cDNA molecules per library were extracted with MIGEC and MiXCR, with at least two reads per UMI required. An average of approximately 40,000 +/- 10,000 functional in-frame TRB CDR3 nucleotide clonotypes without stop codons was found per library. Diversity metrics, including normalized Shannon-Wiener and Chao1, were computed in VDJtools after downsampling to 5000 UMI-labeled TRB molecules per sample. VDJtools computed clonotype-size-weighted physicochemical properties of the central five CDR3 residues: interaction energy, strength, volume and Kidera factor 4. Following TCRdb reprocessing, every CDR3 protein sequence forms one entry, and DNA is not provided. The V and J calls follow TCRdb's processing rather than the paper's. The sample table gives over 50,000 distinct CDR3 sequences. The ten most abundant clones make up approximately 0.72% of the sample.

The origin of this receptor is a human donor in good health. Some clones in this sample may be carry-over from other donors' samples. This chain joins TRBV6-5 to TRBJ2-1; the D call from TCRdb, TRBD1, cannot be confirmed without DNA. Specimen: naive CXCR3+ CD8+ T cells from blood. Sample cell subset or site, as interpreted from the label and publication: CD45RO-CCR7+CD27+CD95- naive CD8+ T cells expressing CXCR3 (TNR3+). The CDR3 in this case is CASSYSASREVYNEQFF.